The clone carrying this T cell receptor beta chain turned up a few times. Its antigen remains unidentified. The ends were cut back, 2 bases at V and 2 bases at J, with 16 bases in the middle. Germline V lookup: CDR1 MDHEN, CDR2 SYDVKM. This CDR3 is built from 17 residues. This entry belongs to a study of shared clonotypes between healthy human individuals. On the study more broadly: Three CD4 naive, three CD4 memory, two CD8 naive and one CD8 memory plate were used per donor.

Study outcomes and limitations: Shared across four donors were 4% to 6% of the naive CD4 clonotypes. Although depth was large, rarefaction showed that sequencing of the sorted subsets was incomplete.

CD45RO-negative CD8 cells positively selected for CCR7 made up the naive population, which excluded terminally differentiated effector memory CD45RA+ cells. It was at deep level that the assay was run. Sequencing used immunoSEQ multiplex PCR; TCRdb keeps in-frame clones, though not all of them. The table records hundreds of thousands of clones, around 90% of them present only once. The sequenced sample consisted of naive CD8+ T cells sorted from blood. The receptor was isolated from a man in his thirties or forties in good health. The J gene is TRBJ2-1, the V gene TRBV28, with D perhaps matching TRBD1 or TRBD2 (5 bases each). The CDR3 region has the DNA TGTGCCAGCAGTTTACTTCTCGGGGACCTAACCTACAATGAGCAGTTCTTC. Amino acids: CASSLLLGDLTYNEQFF.